The rows below give T cell receptor beta chains drawn from one sample of a study of T cells in Graves' hyperthyroidism and ophthalmopathy. TCRdb recomputed calls from the multiplex PCR reads with MiXCR, one row per CDR3 protein. The repertoire holds 490,000 or so distinct CDR3 sequences, with about 20% as singletons. Sequencing was carried out using blood. All receptors derive from a woman aged 70-85 years with Graves' ophthalmopathy. CDR3s include the opening cysteine and the closing phenylalanine or tryptophan. The order of the fields is V gene, clone size, D gene, J gene, CDR3 DNA, CDR3 protein. The D gene is left open where the match is weak. Some rows mark clone size as missing; the rest say once, few, many or name a class of expanded clone.

TRBV19	.	.	TRBJ1-2	TGTGCCAGTAGTCGTGTGGAAAACTATGGCTACACCTTC	CASSRVENYGYTF
TRBV6-1	many	.	TRBJ1-2	TGTGCCAGCACAGGCGGCTATGGCTACACCTTC	CASTGGYGYTF
TRBV10-3	few	TRBD2	TRBJ2-3	TGTGCCATCAGCTCTGCGGGACTAGCGGGAGAGAGCACAGATACGCAGTATTTT	CAISSAGLAGESTDTQYF
TRBV5-1	.	TRBD2	TRBJ2-6	TGCGCCAGCGCCTTGGGGGGGAGCTCTGGGGCCAACGTCCTGACTTTC	CASALGGSSGANVLTF
TRBV6-6	many	TRBD1	TRBJ1-1	TGTGCCAGCAGTTACGGGGACAGGGGCACTGAAGCTTTCTTT	CASSYGDRGTEAFF
TRBV5-4	.	TRBD2	TRBJ2-5	TGTGCCAGCAGCTCTGGGGCTAGCGGGAGGGGAGCGACCCAGTACTTC	CASSSGASGRGATQYF
TRBV11-3	.	TRBD1	TRBJ2-3	TGTGCCAGCAGACGACAGGGTGACGGTAGAAATACGCAGTATTTT	CASRRQGDGRNTQYF
TRBV7-3	few	.	TRBJ2-7	TGTGCCAGCAGCCCGGCCGGGGGCCACGAGCAGTACTTC	CASSPAGGHEQYF
TRBV28	few	.	TRBJ1-5	TGTGCCAGCACCTCGACAGTTAGCAATCAGCCCCAGCATTTT	CASTSTVSNQPQHF
TRBV28	.	.	TRBJ2-1	TGTGCCAGCAGTACGGTCCCCTACAATGAGCAGTTCTTC	CASSTVPYNEQFF
TRBV20-1	.	TRBD1	TRBJ2-7	TGCAGTGCGGGCATCCCGGGACAGGGGGTTGACGAGCAGTACTTC	CSAGIPGQGVDEQYF
TRBV7-2	many	.	TRBJ2-7	TGTGCCAGCAGCCCCACCCCTAGCAACTGGGATGAGCAGTACTTC	CASSPTPSNWDEQYF
TRBV4-2	.	.	TRBJ2-5	TGTGCCAGCAGCCAGACGTTAGAGGCTTCAGAGACCCAGTACTTC	CASSQTLEASETQYF
TRBV5-6	.	.	TRBJ1-1	TGTGCCAGCAGCTTCGGCCCTGTAGCTTTCTTT	CASSFGPVAFF
TRBV11-2	many	.	TRBJ2-7	TGTGCCAGCAGCTTCCCAGGATCCTACGAGCAGTACTTC	CASSFPGSYEQYF
TRBV11-2	many	TRBD2	TRBJ2-5	TGTGCCAGCAGCTTTAGCGGGGTACAAGAGACCCAGTACTTC	CASSFSGVQETQYF
TRBV28	.	.	TRBJ2-7	TGTGCCAGCCGTAAGCGAGGGGTATCCTACGAGCAGTACTTC	CASRKRGVSYEQYF
TRBV19	few	.	TRBJ2-7	TGTGCCAGTAGCCGATCTCGGGTTGGCCAGTCCTACGAGCAGTACTTC	CASSRSRVGQSYEQYF
TRBV7-8	.	.	TRBJ1-5	TGTGCCAGCAGCTTAGTCGGGGGGCAGGGTAGCAATCAGCCCCAGCATTTT	CASSLVGGQGSNQPQHF
TRBV6-1	many	TRBD2	TRBJ2-5	TGTGCCAGCTCGAGCGGGGGAGGGGAAGAGACCCAGTACTTC	CASSSGGGEETQYF
TRBV18	many	.	TRBJ1-1	TGTGCCAGCAGCCCTCGGGGGAACACTGAAGCTTTCTTT	CASSPRGNTEAFF
TRBV25-1	.	.	TRBJ2-7	TGTGCCAGCAGTACCCTTCCGAGACCCGGACTCTCAACCTACGAGCAGTACTTC	CASSTLPRPGLSTYEQYF
TRBV7-2	.	TRBD2	TRBJ2-7	TGTGCCAGCAGCTGGACTAGCGGCTTCTACGAGCAGTACTTC	CASSWTSGFYEQYF
TRBV28	few	.	TRBJ1-2	TGTGCCAGCAGTTTACCGGGGTTAATCTATGGCTACACCTTC	CASSLPGLIYGYTF
TRBV6-1	.	TRBD1	TRBJ1-1	TGTGCCAGCACCCGGACAGGGCGGACTGAAGCTTTCTTT	CASTRTGRTEAFF
TRBV3-1	.	TRBD1	TRBJ1-3	TGTGCCAGCAGCCCCAGGGGGACTGGAAACACCATATATTTT	CASSPRGTGNTIYF
TRBV6-2/TRBV6-3	.	TRBD1	TRBJ2-7	TGTGCCACCCGGGACAGCAGCTCCTACGAGCAGTACTTC	CATRDSSSYEQYF
TRBV7-2	many	.	TRBJ2-7	TGTGCCAGCAGCGCGCAGTCCCCCTACGAGCAGTACTTC	CASSAQSPYEQYF
TRBV4-2	few	TRBD2	TRBJ2-1	TGTGCCAGCAGCCAAGGAGTAAGACTAGCGGGAGTAACCTACAATGAGCAGTTCTTC	CASSQGVRLAGVTYNEQFF
TRBV19	few	.	TRBJ2-1	TGTGCCAGTAGTACGGTCGGGCATGAGCAGTTCTTC	CASSTVGHEQFF
TRBV6-2/TRBV6-3	.	TRBD1	TRBJ2-1	TGTGCCAGCAGTCCCAGAGTGGGACAGCTGCACAATGAGCAGTTCTTC	CASSPRVGQLHNEQFF
TRBV12-3/TRBV12-4	few	TRBD2	TRBJ2-5	TGTGCCAGCAGTAAGACTAGCTCAGGGGAGACCCAGTACTTC	CASSKTSSGETQYF
TRBV5-1	.	TRBD2	TRBJ2-5	TGCGCCAGCAAGTCCGGGGGGTGGACTACGACCCAGTACTTC	CASKSGGWTTTQYF
TRBV20-1	few	TRBD2	TRBJ2-1	TGCAGTGCTCTCAATGCACGACTAGCGGGAGGGCTCAATGAGCAGTTCTTC	CSALNARLAGGLNEQFF
TRBV20-1	.	TRBD2	TRBJ2-1	TGCAGTGCTAGAGTAGGGACTAGCGGGAGGAGGAGCTCCTACAATGAGCAGTTCTTC	CSARVGTSGRRSSYNEQFF
TRBV6-1	few	.	TRBJ2-3	TGTGCCAGCAGCGACTACCGCGGACAGAGCACAGATACGCAGTATTTT	CASSDYRGQSTDTQYF
TRBV6-1	.	.	TRBJ1-1	TGTGCCAGCCTATACTCCAGGAACACTGAAGCTTTCTTT	CASLYSRNTEAFF
TRBV20-1	.	.	TRBJ2-7	TGCAGTGCTAGAGATTCAGGTAGAGTTTACAATGAGCAGTACTTC	CSARDSGRVYNEQYF
TRBV12-3/TRBV12-4	many	.	TRBJ1-4	TGTGCCAGCACTCGGGGGATCACTAATGAAAAACTGTTTTTT	CASTRGITNEKLFF
TRBV7-9	.	TRBD2	TRBJ2-1	TGTGCCAGCAGAGCCACTAGCGCGAGCTCCTACAATGAGCAGTTCTTC	CASRATSASSYNEQFF
TRBV19	few	.	TRBJ1-6	TGTGCCAGTAGTCTGTTCAGGAGTAATAATTCACCCCTCCACTTT	CASSLFRSNNSPLHF
TRBV19	.	TRBD1	TRBJ1-2	TGTGCCAGTACCAGGAACTCGGGACAGGGTGGCTACACCTTC	CASTRNSGQGGYTF
TRBV19	few	.	TRBJ1-2	TGTGCCAGTAGTACGTCGGGGGACTATGGCTACACCTTC	CASSTSGDYGYTF
TRBV5-5	.	.	TRBJ1-2	TGTGCCAGCACCCCTCTTGGGGGGCGCGACTATGGCTACACCTTC	CASTPLGGRDYGYTF
TRBV5-1	few	.	TRBJ2-5	TGCGCCAGCAGCTTGGACAGGCCTCGAGAGACCCAGTACTTC	CASSLDRPRETQYF
TRBV5-1	.	.	TRBJ2-2	TGCGCCAGCAGCTTCGGATACCCCGACTCCCAGACCGGGGAGCTGTTTTTT	CASSFGYPDSQTGELFF
TRBV12-5	.	TRBD1	TRBJ1-5	TGTGCTAGTGGTTTGAACAGGGGGCTGGATCAGCCCCAGCATTTT	CASGLNRGLDQPQHF
TRBV5-6	.	.	TRBJ2-5	TGTGCCAGCAGCTTGGGGCGGCGGCAGCCCTTACAAGAGACCCAGTACTTC	CASSLGRRQPLQETQYF
TRBV10-3	few	TRBD2	TRBJ2-3	TGTGCCATCAGTGAATCAGCGGGAGGCGCAGATACGCAGTATTTT	CAISESAGGADTQYF
TRBV19	.	.	TRBJ2-7	TGTGCCAGTAGTATCGGGAACTTGTACGAGCAGTACTTC	CASSIGNLYEQYF
TRBV18	.	.	TRBJ1-5	TGTGCCAGCTCACCAGGACACGGCGGGGGTCAGCCCCAGCATTTT	CASSPGHGGGQPQHF
TRBV7-9	many	.	TRBJ1-1	TGTGCCAGCAGCCTTTGGGGAGTCTTTACTGAAGCTTTCTTT	CASSLWGVFTEAFF
TRBV2	.	.	TRBJ2-2	TGTGCCAGCACTTCCTCGGCGGCGGGGATGAACACCGGGGAGCTGTTTTTT	CASTSSAAGMNTGELFF
TRBV3-1	.	.	TRBJ2-5	TGTGCCAGCAGCCAACACTTATCCCCCCAAGAGACCCAGTACTTC	CASSQHLSPQETQYF
TRBV24-1	.	.	TRBJ1-2	TGTGCCACCAGTGCGGACGGATATGGCTACACCTTC	CATSADGYGYTF
TRBV15	many	TRBD2	TRBJ2-3	TGTGCCACCAGCAGAGTTACGGGAGGGCCCGTAGATACGCAGTATTTT	CATSRVTGGPVDTQYF
TRBV6-1	many	TRBD1	TRBJ2-3	TGTGCCAGCAGTGCGAGGGACAGGGGGCTCGGAGATACGCAGTATTTT	CASSARDRGLGDTQYF
TRBV12-3/TRBV12-4	.	TRBD2	TRBJ2-5	TGTGCCAGCAGTTGGGACGGGAGGCGGGAGACCCAGTACTTC	CASSWDGRRETQYF
TRBV6-9	.	.	TRBJ2-7	TGTGCCAGCAGTTTCCACCCTCGTTACGAGCAGTACTTC	CASSFHPRYEQYF
TRBV4-2	.	TRBD2	TRBJ2-7	TGTGCCAGCAGCCACCCCGGGACTACCCAACCCTACGAGCAGTACTTC	CASSHPGTTQPYEQYF